This TCR beta chain is from a study of CD8+CD57+ T cells in acquired aplastic anemia. Genomic DNA, the template, was used for profiling of the TCR beta VDJ and CDR3. TCRdb re-analysed the reads in MiXCR, keeping a single row per CDR3 protein. The table includes some 160,000 distinct CDR3 sequences, 40% to 60% detected once. The sequenced patients had an expansion of CD8+CD57+ cells seen by flow cytometry. This clonotype was seen more than once but under ten times. V lost 3 bases and J lost 3, with 10 bases in between. Germline assignment: CDR1 SNHLY and CDR2 FYNNEI. The CDR3 length is 14 residues. The TCR originated in a human donor with aplastic anemia. Sequenced: sorted CD4+, CD8+, or CD8+CD57+ T cells (not recorded which) from PBMCs. V and J are TRBV2 and TRBJ2-3, with D unresolved. The CDR3 is CASSEGIRTDTQYF. CDR3 nucleotide sequence: TGTGCCAGCAGTGAGGGTATACGTACAGATACGCAGTATTTT.